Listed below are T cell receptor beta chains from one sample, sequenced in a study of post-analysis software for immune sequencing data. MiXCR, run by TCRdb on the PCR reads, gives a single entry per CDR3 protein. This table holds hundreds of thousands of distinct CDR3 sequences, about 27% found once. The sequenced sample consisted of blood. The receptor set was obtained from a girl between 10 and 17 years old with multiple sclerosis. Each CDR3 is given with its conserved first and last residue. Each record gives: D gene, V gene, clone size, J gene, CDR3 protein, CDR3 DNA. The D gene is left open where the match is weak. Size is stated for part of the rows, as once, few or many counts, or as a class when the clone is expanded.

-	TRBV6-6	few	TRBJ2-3	CASSPSTRSTDTQYF	TGTGCCAGCAGTCCATCGACTAGAAGCACAGATACGCAGTATTTT
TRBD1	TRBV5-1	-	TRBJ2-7	CASSLTGVDRGPLGTYEQYF	TGCGCCAGCAGCTTGACCGGAGTGGACAGGGGGCCCCTGGGAACCTACGAGCAGTACTTC
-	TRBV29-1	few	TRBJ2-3	CSVERTITDTQYF	TGCAGCGTTGAGAGGACGATAACAGATACGCAGTATTTT
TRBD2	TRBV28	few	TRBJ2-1	CASSPPSRESAFF	TGTGCCAGCAGTCCACCGTCGCGGGAGTCTGCGTTCTTC
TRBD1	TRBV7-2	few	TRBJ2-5	CASSYVDRGSETQYF	TGTGCCAGCAGCTACGTGGACAGGGGGTCAGAGACCCAGTACTTC
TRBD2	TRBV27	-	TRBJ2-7	CASSQTSGRSNEQYF	TGTGCCAGCAGCCAGACTAGCGGGAGGTCGAATGAGCAGTACTTC
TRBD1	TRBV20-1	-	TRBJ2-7	CSARGGQPYEQYF	TGCAGTGCTAGAGGGGGACAGCCATACGAGCAGTACTTC
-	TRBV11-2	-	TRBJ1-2	CASSLDSRGTYGYTF	TGTGCCAGCAGCTTAGATAGCCGGGGAACTTATGGCTACACCTTC
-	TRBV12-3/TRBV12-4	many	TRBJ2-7	CASSQTGTEQYF	TGTGCCAGCAGCCAGACAGGGACTGAGCAGTACTTC
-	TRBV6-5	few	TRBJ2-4	CASSYAGRGNIQYF	TGTGCCAGCAGTTATGCAGGGAGAGGAAACATTCAGTACTTC